This record looks at one T cell receptor (beta chain) sequence and its context. The sample originates from a study of blood T cell repertoires in COVID-19. Overall study: Some COVID-19 samples were acute and others convalescent; all came from the United States, Italy and Spain. From T cells, B-cell-depleted T cells, or PBMCs came the material, which was cDNA or gDNA.

CDR3 length: 14 residues. Germline trimming cut 2 bases from V and 3 bases from J; bases unmatched to any gene: 2. CDR1 is MNHEY and CDR2 is SMNVEV in the germline V gene (reference sequence). Under the authors' procedure: From reference gene primer amplification, estimates of nucleated cell counts were derived. Some clones are missing from TCRdb's copy, which holds only in-frame ones; the method was immunoSEQ multiplex PCR. V and J calls and clone size are those listed in that table; D and trimming were worked out from the DNA. This repertoire shows 150,000 to 200,000 clones, around 91% found once; its top ten account for roughly 0.56%.

V usage is TRBV27 and J usage is TRBJ2-7, with 9 bases fitting TRBD2. The sequence derives from a man aged 45 to 65 with acute or convalescent COVID-19. The sample was peripheral blood. CDR3 in DNA: TGTGCCAGCAGTTTACTAGCGGGGAACTACGAGCAGTACTTC. Translating gives CASSLLAGNYEQYF.